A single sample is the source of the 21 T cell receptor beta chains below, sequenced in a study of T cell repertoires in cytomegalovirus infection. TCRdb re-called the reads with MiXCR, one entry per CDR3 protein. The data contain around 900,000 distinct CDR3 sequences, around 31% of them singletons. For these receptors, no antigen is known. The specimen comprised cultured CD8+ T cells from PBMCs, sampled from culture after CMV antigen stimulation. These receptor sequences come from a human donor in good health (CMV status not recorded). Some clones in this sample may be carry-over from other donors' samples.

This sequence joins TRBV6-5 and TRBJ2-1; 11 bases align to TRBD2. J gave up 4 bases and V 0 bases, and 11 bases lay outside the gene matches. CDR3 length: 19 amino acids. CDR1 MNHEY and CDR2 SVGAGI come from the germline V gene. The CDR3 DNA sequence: TGTGCCAGCAGTTACTCGATATCAGCTAGCGGGGGGTTGTACAATGAGCAGTTCTTC. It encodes CASSYSISASGGLYNEQFF.

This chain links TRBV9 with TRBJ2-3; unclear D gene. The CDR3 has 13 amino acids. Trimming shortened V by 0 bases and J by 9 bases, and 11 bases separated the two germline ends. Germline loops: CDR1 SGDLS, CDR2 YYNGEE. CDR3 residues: CASSVVDKTTQYF. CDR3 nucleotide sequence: TGTGCCAGCAGCGTAGTCGACAAGACAACGCAGTATTTT.

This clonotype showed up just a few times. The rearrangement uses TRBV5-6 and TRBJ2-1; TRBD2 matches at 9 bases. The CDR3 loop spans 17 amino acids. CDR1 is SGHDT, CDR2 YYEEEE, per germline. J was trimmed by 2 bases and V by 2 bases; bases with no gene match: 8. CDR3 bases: TGTGCCAGCAGCTTTAGTCTCGGCGGGGGGGCCTACAATGAGCAGTTCTTC. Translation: CASSFSLGGGAYNEQFF.

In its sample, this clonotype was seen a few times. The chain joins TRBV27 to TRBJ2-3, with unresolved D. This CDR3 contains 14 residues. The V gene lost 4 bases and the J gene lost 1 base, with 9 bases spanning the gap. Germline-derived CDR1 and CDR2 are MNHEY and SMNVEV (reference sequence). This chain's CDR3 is CASSSIGGTDTQYF. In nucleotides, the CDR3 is TGTGCCAGCAGTTCTATTGGGGGCACAGATACGCAGTATTTT.

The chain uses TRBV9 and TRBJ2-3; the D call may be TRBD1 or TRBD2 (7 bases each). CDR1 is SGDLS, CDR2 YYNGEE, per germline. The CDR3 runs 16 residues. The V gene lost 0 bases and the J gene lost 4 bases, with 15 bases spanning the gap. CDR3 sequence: CASSVAWQGGSDTQYF. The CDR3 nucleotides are TGTGCCAGCAGCGTAGCTTGGCAGGGGGGGTCAGATACGCAGTATTTT.

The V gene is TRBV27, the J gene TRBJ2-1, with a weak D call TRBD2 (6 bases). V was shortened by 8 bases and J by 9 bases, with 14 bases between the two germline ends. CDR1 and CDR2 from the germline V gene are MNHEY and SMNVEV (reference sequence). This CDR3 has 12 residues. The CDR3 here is CASGDLSGEQFF. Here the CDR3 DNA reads TGTGCCAGCGGGGACTTAAGCGGTGAGCAGTTCTTC.

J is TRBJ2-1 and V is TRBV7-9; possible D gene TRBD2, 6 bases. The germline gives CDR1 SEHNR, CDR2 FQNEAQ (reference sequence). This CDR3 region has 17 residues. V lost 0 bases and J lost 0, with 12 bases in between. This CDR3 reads CASSLARGSSSYNEQFF. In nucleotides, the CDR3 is TGTGCCAGCAGCTTAGCGCGGGGCTCGAGCTCCTACAATGAGCAGTTCTTC.

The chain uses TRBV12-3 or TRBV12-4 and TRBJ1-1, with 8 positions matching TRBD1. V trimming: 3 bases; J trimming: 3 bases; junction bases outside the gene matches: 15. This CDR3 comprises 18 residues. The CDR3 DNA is TGTGCCAGCAGTTTTTTCATGTTTCAGGGGGCGCCGGACACTGAAGCTTTCTTT. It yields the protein CASSFFMFQGAPDTEAFF.

The CDR3 DNA sequence: TGTGCCATCAGTGCAGAGGGGTGGAATGAGCAGTTCTTC. This gives the protein CAISAEGWNEQFF. The V call is TRBV10-3, the J call TRBJ2-1; D possibly matches TRBD1 or TRBD2 (5 bases each). Germline-derived CDR1 and CDR2 are ENHRY and SYGVKD. This CDR3 region has 13 residues. Trimming pared 4 bases from V and 7 bases from J, leaving 11 bases between.

CDR3 sequence reads: CASSLERVIYNEQFF. The CDR3, as DNA: TGTGCCAGCAGCTTAGAGCGGGTGATCTACAATGAGCAGTTCTTC. The chain links TRBV7-6 to TRBJ2-1; tentatively, D is TRBD2 (6 bases). The CDR3 is made up of 15 amino acids. The V end lost 1 base, the J end lost 3 bases, and 10 bases lay between the germline ends. Germline V lookup: CDR1 SGHVS, CDR2 FNYEAQ.

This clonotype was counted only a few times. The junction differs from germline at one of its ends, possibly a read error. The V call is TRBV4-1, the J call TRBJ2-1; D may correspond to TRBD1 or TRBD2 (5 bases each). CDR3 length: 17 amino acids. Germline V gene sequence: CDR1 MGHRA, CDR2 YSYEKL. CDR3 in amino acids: CASSHSIRDDLYNEQFF. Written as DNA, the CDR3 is TGTGCCAGCAGCCATTCTATCCGGGACGACCTTTATAATGAGCAGTTCTTC.

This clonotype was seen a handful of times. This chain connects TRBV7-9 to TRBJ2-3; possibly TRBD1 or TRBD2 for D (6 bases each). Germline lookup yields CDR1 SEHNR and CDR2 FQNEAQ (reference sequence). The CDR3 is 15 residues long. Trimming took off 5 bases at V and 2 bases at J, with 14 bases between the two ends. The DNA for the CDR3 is TGTGCCAGCAGCCCCAGGTGGGGGGCCACAGATACGCAGTATTTT. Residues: CASSPRWGATDTQYF.

The CDR3: CASTPTGWNEQFF. In nucleotides, the CDR3 is TGTGCCAGCACCCCTACAGGGTGGAATGAGCAGTTCTTC. The chain joins TRBV27 to TRBJ2-1; D perhaps matches TRBD1 (6 bases). Between the trimmed V and J ends, which lost 7 bases and 7 bases, there was a span of 14 bases. The CDR3 sequence is 13 residues long. Looked up from germline, CDR1 is MNHEY and CDR2 is SMNVEV (reference sequence).

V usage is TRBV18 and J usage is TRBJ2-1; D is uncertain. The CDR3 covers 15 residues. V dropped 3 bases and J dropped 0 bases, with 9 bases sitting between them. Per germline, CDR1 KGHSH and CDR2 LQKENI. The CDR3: CASSPMGGSYNEQFF. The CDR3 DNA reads TGTGCCAGCTCACCGATGGGTGGCTCCTACAATGAGCAGTTCTTC.

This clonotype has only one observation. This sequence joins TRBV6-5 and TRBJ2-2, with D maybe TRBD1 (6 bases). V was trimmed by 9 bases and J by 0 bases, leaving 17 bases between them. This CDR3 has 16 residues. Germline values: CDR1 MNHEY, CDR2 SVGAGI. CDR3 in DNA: TGTGCCAGTTTCACCGCCGGGACACCGAACACCGGGGAGCTGTTTTTT. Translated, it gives CASFTAGTPNTGELFF.

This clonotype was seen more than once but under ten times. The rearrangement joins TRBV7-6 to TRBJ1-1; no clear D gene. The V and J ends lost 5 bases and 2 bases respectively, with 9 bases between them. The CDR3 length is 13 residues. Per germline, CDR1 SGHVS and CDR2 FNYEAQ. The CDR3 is CASSPWGNTEAFF. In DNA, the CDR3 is TGTGCCAGCAGCCCATGGGGTAACACTGAAGCTTTCTTT.

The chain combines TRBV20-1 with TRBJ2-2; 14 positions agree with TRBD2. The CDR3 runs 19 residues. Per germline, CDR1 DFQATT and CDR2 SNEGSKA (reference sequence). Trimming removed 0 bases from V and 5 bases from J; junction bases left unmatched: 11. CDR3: CSARDSGLAGASGTGELFF. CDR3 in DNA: TGCAGTGCTAGAGACTCGGGACTAGCGGGGGCCTCGGGGACCGGGGAGCTGTTTTTT.

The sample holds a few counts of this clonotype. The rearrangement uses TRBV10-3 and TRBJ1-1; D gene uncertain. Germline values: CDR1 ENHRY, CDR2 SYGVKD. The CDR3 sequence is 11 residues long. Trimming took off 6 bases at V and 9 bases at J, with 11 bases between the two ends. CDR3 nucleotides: TGTGCCATCAGGACCCGCTCCAAAGCTTTCTTT. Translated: CAIRTRSKAFF.

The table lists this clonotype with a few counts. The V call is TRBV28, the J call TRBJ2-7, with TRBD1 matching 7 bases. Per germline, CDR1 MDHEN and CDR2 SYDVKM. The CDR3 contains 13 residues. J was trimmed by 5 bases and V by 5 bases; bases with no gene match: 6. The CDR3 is CASSPLTGNEQYV. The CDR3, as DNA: TGTGCCAGCAGTCCGTTGACAGGGAACGAGCAGTACGTC.

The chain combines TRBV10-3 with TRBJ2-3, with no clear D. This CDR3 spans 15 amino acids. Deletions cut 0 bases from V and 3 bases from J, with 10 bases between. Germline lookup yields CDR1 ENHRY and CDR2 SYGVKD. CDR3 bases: TGTGCCATCAGTGAGTCGGCATCACCTACAGATACGCAGTATTTT. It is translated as CAISESASPTDTQYF.

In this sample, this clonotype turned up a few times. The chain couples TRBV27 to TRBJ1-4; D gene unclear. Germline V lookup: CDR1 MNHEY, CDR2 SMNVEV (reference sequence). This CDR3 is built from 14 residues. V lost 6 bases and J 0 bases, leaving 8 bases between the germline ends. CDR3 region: CASSPDPTNEKLFF. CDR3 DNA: TGTGCCAGCAGCCCCGATCCAACTAATGAAAAACTGTTTTTT. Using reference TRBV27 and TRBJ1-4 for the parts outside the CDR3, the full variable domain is EAQVTQNPRYLITVTGKKLTVTCSQNMNHEYMSWYRQDPGLGLRQIYYSMNVEVTDKGDVPEGYKVSRKEKRNFPLILESPSPNQTSLYFCASSPDPTNEKLFFGSGTQLSVL.